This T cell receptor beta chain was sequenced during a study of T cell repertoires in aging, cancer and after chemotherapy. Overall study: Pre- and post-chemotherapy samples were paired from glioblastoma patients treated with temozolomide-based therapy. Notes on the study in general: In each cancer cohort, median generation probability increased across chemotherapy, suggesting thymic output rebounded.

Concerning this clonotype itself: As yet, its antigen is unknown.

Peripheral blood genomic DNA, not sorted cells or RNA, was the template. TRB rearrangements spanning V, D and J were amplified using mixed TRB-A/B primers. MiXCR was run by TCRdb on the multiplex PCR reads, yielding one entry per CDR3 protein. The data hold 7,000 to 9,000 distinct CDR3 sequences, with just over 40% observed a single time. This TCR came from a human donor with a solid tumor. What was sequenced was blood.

The DNA of the CDR3 is TGTGCCAGCAGCCCATCGGGGGGGGGCGAGACCCAGTACTTC. This codes for CASSPSGGGETQYF. The chain has TRBV11-3 and TRBJ2-5; 8 bases align to TRBD2. The germline V gene has CDR1 SGHNT and CDR2 YENEEA. The CDR3 has 14 residues. V was pared by 5 bases and J by 5 bases, with 7 bases of the junction left unmatched.